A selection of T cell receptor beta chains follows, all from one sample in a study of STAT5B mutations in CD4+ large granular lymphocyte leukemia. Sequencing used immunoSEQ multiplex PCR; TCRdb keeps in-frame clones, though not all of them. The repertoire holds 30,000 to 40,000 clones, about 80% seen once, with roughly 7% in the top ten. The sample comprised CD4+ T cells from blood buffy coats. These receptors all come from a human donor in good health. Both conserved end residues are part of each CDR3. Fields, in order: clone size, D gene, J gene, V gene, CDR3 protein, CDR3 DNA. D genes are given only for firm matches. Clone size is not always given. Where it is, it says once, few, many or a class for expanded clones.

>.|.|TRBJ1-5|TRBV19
CASNPTDQPQHF
TGTGCCAGTAACCCGACCGATCAGCCCCAGCATTTT
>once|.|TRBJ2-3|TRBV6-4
CASSPGLTGSTDTQYF
TGTGCCAGCAGTCCTGGTCTTACTGGAAGCACAGATACGCAGTATTTT
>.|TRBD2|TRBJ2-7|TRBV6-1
CASSEALGGRSYEQYF
TGTGCCAGCAGTGAAGCGCTGGGCGGGAGGTCCTACGAGCAGTACTTC
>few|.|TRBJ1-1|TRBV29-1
CSVVTGWGSTEAFF
TGCAGCGTTGTTACAGGTTGGGGGAGCACTGAAGCTTTCTTT
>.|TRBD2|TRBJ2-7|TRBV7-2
CASSLVGSGSYEQYF
TGTGCCAGCAGCTTAGTTGGTAGCGGGAGCTACGAGCAGTACTTC
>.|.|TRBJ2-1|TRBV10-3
CATRNGPLINEQFF
TGTGCCACGCGAAACGGACCTCTGATTAATGAGCAGTTCTTC
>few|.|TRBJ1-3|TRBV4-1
CASSQSGGPGNTIYF
TGCGCCAGCAGCCAAAGTGGGGGCCCTGGAAACACCATATATTTT
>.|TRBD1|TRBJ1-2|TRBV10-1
CASSRDRTPANYGYTF
TGCGCCAGCAGTCGGGACAGAACTCCAGCTAACTATGGCTACACCTTC
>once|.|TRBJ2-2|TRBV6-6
CASSYSNRENTGELFF
TGTGCCAGCAGTTACTCGAACAGGGAAAACACCGGGGAGCTGTTTTTT
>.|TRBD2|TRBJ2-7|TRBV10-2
CASSEGGLPNEQYF
TGCGCCAGCAGTGAGGGGGGACTACCGAACGAGCAGTACTTC
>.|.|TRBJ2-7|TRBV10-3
CAVAGTPTYEQYF
TGTGCCGTAGCCGGGACACCAACCTACGAGCAGTACTTC
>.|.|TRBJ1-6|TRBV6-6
CASSYSWESSSPLHF
TGTGCCAGCAGTTACTCGTGGGAGTCTTCTTCACCCCTCCACTTT
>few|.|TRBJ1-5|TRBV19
CASSIGTGISNQPQHF
TGTGCCAGTAGTATAGGAACCGGGATCAGCAATCAGCCCCAGCATTTT
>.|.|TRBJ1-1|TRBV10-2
CASSGGRAGNTEAFF
TGCGCCAGCAGTGGGGGGAGGGCCGGGAACACTGAAGCTTTCTTT
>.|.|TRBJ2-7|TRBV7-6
CASSPELGPYEQYF
TGTGCCAGCAGCCCCGAACTAGGGCCCTACGAGCAGTACTTC
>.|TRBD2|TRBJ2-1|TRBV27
CASSTPSAGAHNEQFF
TGTGCCAGCAGTACCCCCTCAGCGGGAGCCCACAATGAGCAGTTCTTC
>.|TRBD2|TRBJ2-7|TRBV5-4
CASSLLPGLIYEQYF
TGTGCCAGCAGCTTGTTACCGGGACTAATTTACGAGCAGTACTTC
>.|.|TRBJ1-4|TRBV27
CASSLGGSPNEKLFF
TGTGCCAGCAGTTTGGGTGGCAGCCCTAATGAAAAACTGTTTTTT
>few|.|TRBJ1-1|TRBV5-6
CASSKGKVVEAFF
TGTGCCAGCAGCAAGGGAAAGGTGGTTGAAGCTTTCTTT
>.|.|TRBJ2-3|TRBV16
CASSQSVRSRTDTQYF
TGTGCCAGCAGCCAATCGGTGAGGTCTCGCACAGATACGCAGTATTTT
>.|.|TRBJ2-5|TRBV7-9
CASSRDSGPQETQYF
TGTGCCAGCAGCCGAGACTCCGGGCCACAAGAGACCCAGTACTTC
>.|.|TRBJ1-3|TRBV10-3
CATWKQGPTSGNTIYF
TGTGCCACCTGGAAACAAGGACCGACCTCTGGAAACACCATATATTTT
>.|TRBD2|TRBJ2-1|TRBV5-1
CASSKSSSGWDEQFF
TGCGCCAGCAGCAAATCGTCTAGCGGTTGGGATGAGCAGTTCTTC
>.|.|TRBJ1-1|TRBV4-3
CASSQGTPGGTEAFF
TGCGCCAGCAGCCAGGGGACACCCGGGGGCACTGAAGCTTTCTTT
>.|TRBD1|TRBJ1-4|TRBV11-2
CASSFTGAEKLFF
TGTGCCAGCAGCTTTACAGGGGCGGAAAAACTGTTTTTT
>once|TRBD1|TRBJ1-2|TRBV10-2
CASSAGTVPYGYTF
TGCGCCAGCAGTGCCGGGACAGTTCCCTATGGCTACACCTTC
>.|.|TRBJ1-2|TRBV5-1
CASSLDLGNYGYTF
TGCGCCAGCAGCTTGGACCTCGGCAACTATGGCTACACCTTC
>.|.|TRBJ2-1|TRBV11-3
CASSFSNNEQFF
TGTGCCAGCAGCTTTAGTAACAATGAGCAGTTCTTC
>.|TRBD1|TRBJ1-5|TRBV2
CASSLRQGGSNQPQHF
TGTGCCAGCAGTCTTCGACAGGGGGGGAGCAATCAGCCCCAGCATTTT
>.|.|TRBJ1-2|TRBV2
CASSGGQGGYYGYTF
TGTGCCAGCAGCGGAGGGCAGGGCGGCTACTATGGCTACACCTTC
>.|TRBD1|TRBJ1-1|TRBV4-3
CASSKEDRGGHEAFF
TGCGCCAGCAGCAAAGAAGACAGGGGGGGGCATGAAGCTTTCTTT
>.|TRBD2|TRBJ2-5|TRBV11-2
CASRSTSAQETQYF
TGTGCCAGCAGGTCGACTAGCGCCCAAGAGACCCAGTACTTC
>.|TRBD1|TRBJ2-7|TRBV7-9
CASSRDSTYEQYF
TGTGCCAGCAGCCGGGACAGCACTTACGAGCAGTACTTC
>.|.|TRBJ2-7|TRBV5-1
CASSSEGPYEQYF
TGCGCCAGCAGCTCTGAGGGTCCCTACGAGCAGTACTTC
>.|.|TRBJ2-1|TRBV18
CASSPYPLSSYNEQFF
TGTGCCAGCTCACCATACCCTCTGAGCTCCTACAATGAGCAGTTCTTC
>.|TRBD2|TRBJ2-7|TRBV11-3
CASSFYSGGRKAYEQYF
TGTGCCAGCAGCTTTTATAGCGGGGGCCGCAAAGCCTACGAGCAGTACTTC
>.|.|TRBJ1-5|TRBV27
CASSSFDSNQPQHF
TGTGCCAGCAGTTCCTTCGACAGCAATCAGCCCCAGCATTTT
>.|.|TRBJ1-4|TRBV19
CASSIQGPGEKLFF
TGTGCCAGTAGTATACAGGGTCCTGGTGAAAAACTGTTTTTT
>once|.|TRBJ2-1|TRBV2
CASSAMGAGEQFF
TGTGCCAGCAGCGCAATGGGGGCCGGTGAGCAGTTCTTC
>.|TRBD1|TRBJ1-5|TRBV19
CASSIQGRGHNQPQHF
TGTGCCAGTAGTATTCAAGGCAGGGGGCATAATCAGCCCCAGCATTTT
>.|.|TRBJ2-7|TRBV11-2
CASSSRFLTYEQYF
TGTGCCAGCAGCTCCCGTTTCCTCACCTACGAGCAGTACTTC
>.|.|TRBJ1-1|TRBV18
CASSPRVGGGNTEAFF
TGTGCCAGCTCACCCCGGGTGGGTGGGGGCAACACTGAAGCTTTCTTT
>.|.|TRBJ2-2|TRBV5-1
CASSGPGGATGELFF
TGCGCCAGCAGCGGCCCTGGGGGGGCCACCGGGGAGCTGTTTTTT
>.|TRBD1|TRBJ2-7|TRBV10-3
CAIRGGQAYEQYF
TGTGCCATCAGAGGAGGACAGGCGTACGAGCAGTACTTC
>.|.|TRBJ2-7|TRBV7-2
CASSLQQGRDYEQYF
TGTGCCAGCAGCTTACAGCAGGGACGGGACTACGAGCAGTACTTC
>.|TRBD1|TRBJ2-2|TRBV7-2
CASTRDRAPGELFF
TGTGCCAGCACCCGGGACAGGGCCCCCGGGGAGCTGTTTTTT